Each of the 23 T cell receptor beta chains below was sequenced from the same sample in a study of cytomegalovirus exposure and HLA in healthy donors. Primers: 60 Vbeta forward and 13 Jbeta reverse. Using immunoSEQ multiplex PCR, the repertoire was profiled, and TCRdb retains in-frame clones only, with some absent. The specimen's table records about 130,000 clones. Sequencing was carried out using PBMCs. The receptors were gathered from a woman aged 60-70 years in good health and CMV-seronegative.

The chain employs TRBV7-2 and TRBJ2-2, with TRBD2 matching 12 bases. Germline CDR1 and CDR2: SGHTA and FQGNSA. With 0 bases clipped from V and 8 bases from J, the junction kept 4 bases outside the gene matches. CDR3 length: 16 amino acids. The CDR3 protein is CASSLAASGGAGELFF. DNA of the CDR3: TGTGCCAGCAGCTTAGCGGCTAGCGGGGGGGCGGGGGAGCTGTTTTTT.

The gene calls are TRBV30 and TRBJ2-5, with 8 bases fitting TRBD2. The CDR3 sequence is 15 residues long. V gave up 0 bases and J gave up 3 bases; unmatched junction bases: 6. In germline, CDR1 is GTSNPN, CDR2 SVGIG (reference sequence). This CDR3 reads CAWSVPGGAKETQYF. The CDR3 DNA reads TGTGCCTGGAGTGTACCGGGAGGGGCAAAAGAGACCCAGTACTTC. The complete variable domain, with remaining parts taken from reference TRBV30 and TRBJ2-5, reads SQTIHQWPATLVQPVGSPLSLECTVEGTSNPNLYWYRQAAGRGLQLLFYSVGIGQISSEVPQNLSASRPQDRQFILSSKKLLLSDSGFYLCAWSVPGGAKETQYFGPGTRLLVL.

The chain recombines TRBV2 with TRBJ1-5; D remains unclear. Germline assignment: CDR1 SNHLY and CDR2 FYNNEI. The CDR3 covers 13 residues. The V gene lost 3 bases and the J gene lost 4 bases, with 7 bases spanning the gap. The CDR3 is CASSDDGNQPQHF. The CDR3, as DNA: TGTGCCAGCAGTGACGACGGGAATCAGCCCCAGCATTTT.

The chain employs TRBV6-5 and TRBJ2-1; 10 bases agree with TRBD2. Germline CDR1 and CDR2: MNHEY and SVGAGI. CDR3 size: 16 residues. V trimming: 0 bases; J trimming: 6 bases; junction bases outside the gene matches: 5. The CDR3 DNA reads as TGTGCCAGCAGTTACTCGGGACTAGCGCCCTTCAATGAGCAGTTCTTC. It is translated as CASSYSGLAPFNEQFF.

The chain recombines TRBV29-1 with TRBJ2-3, with D maybe TRBD2 (6 bases). Trimming shortened V by 6 bases and J by 0 bases, and 13 bases separated the two germline ends. CDR3 length: 14 residues. CDR1 is SQVTM and CDR2 is ANQGSEA in the germline V gene. The CDR3 bases are TGCAGCGTGACGAGACTAGTTAGCACAGATACGCAGTATTTT. Residues: CSVTRLVSTDTQYF.

The gene calls are TRBV2 and TRBJ1-5; a possible D gene is TRBD1 (5 bases). V gave up 1 base and J gave up 4 bases, with 8 bases separating them. CDR3 size: 14 residues. From germline, CDR1 is SNHLY and CDR2 FYNNEI. In DNA, the CDR3 is TGTGCCAGCAGTGAAGGCGGGGGAAATCAGCCCCAGCATTTT. It specifies CASSEGGGNQPQHF.

V is TRBV29-1 and J is TRBJ1-2; TRBD1 might be the D (5 bases). The CDR3 length is 12 residues. The germline gives CDR1 SQVTM, CDR2 ANQGSEA. Trimming pared 4 bases from V and 4 bases from J, leaving 10 bases between. CDR3 in amino acids: CSVGARAYGYTF. CDR3 coding DNA: TGCAGCGTTGGTGCCAGGGCCTATGGCTACACCTTC.

The chain employs TRBV9 and TRBJ1-1; D remains ambiguous. The CDR3 runs 15 residues. Trimming stripped 4 bases from V and 2 bases from J, with 15 bases between. Germline loops: CDR1 SGDLS, CDR2 YYNGEE. CDR3 in DNA: TGTGCCAGCAGCACAAGTGGACTAACAAACACTGAAGCTTTCTTT. Translated: CASSTSGLTNTEAFF.

The rearrangement joins TRBV19 to TRBJ1-1; D remains ambiguous. Germline V gives CDR1 LNHDA, CDR2 SQIVND (reference sequence). V was clipped by 7 bases and J by 1 base, with 10 bases between them. CDR3 length equals 13 residues. CDR3 in DNA: TGTGCCAGTACGGTTTACGGGAACACTGAAGCTTTCTTT. Its protein is CASTVYGNTEAFF.

This rearrangement joins TRBV9 to TRBJ2-1; D may be TRBD1 (6 bases). CDR1 and CDR2 (germline): SGDLS, YYNGEE. CDR3 size: 12 residues. Trimming took off 3 bases at V and 6 bases at J, with 7 bases between the two ends. The CDR3 DNA is TGTGCCAGCAGCGCCAGGGGCAATGAGCAGTTCTTC. It translates to CASSARGNEQFF.

The genes are TRBV28 and TRBJ2-6; perhaps TRBD1 as D (6 bases). The CDR3 loop spans 16 amino acids. Germline V lookup: CDR1 MDHEN, CDR2 SYDVKM. Trimming shortened V by 5 bases and J by 0 bases, and 11 bases separated the two germline ends. CDR3 bases: TGTGCCAGCAGTATAACAGGGTTCTCTGGGGCCAACGTCCTGACTTTC. Amino acid sequence: CASSITGFSGANVLTF.

The genes are TRBV9 and TRBJ2-5; 10 nucleotides match TRBD2. This CDR3 has 15 residues. Germline V gene lookup returns CDR1 SGDLS and CDR2 YYNGEE. V dropped 3 bases and J dropped 5; count of bases not matched to a gene: 7. The CDR3 loop is CASSASGGEWETQYF. The DNA of the CDR3 is TGTGCCAGCAGCGCTAGCGGGGGTGAGTGGGAGACCCAGTACTTC.

The V call is TRBV5-4, the J call TRBJ1-2; 11 bases are shared with TRBD1. Germline V gene lookup returns CDR1 SGHNT and CDR2 YYREEE (reference sequence). This CDR3 contains 14 residues. With 4 bases clipped from V and 6 bases from J, the junction kept 5 bases outside the gene matches. The CDR3: CASSADRGRDGYTF. In DNA form, the CDR3 reads TGTGCCAGCAGCGCGGACAGGGGGCGGGATGGCTACACCTTC.

In regard to this clone: Other DNA sequences in the same sample also yield this CDR3. The rearrangement uses TRBV6-5 and TRBJ1-1, with D possibly TRBD1 on 6 matching bases. The germline V gene has CDR1 MNHEY and CDR2 SVGAGI. CDR3 length: 13 residues. V was pared by 5 bases and J by 2 bases, with 9 bases between. The DNA for the CDR3 is TGTGCCAGCAGTACGACAGGTAACACTGAAGCTTTCTTT. Its protein product is CASSTTGNTEAFF.

The chain joins TRBV7-3 to TRBJ2-1; D is undetermined. This CDR3 has 14 amino acids. Per germline, CDR1 SGHTA and CDR2 FQGTGA. The V gene lost 1 base and the J gene lost 7 bases, with 11 bases spanning the gap. CDR3 sequence: CASSLRSGENEQFF. CDR3 DNA: TGTGCCAGCAGCTTAAGGTCTGGAGAAAATGAGCAGTTCTTC.

The rearrangement uses TRBV11-2 and TRBJ2-2; TRBD2 matches 11 bases. The J segment lost 5 bases and the V segment lost 5 bases, leaving 7 bases of the junction unmatched. Per germline, CDR1 SGHAT and CDR2 FQNNGV. The CDR3 extends over 16 amino acids. CDR3 sequence (DNA): TGTGCCAGCAGCCCTGGGGTAGCGGGAGGGACCGGGGAGCTGTTTTTT. Its protein is CASSPGVAGGTGELFF.

The chain employs TRBV5-1 and TRBJ2-7, with 7 bases that match TRBD1. The CDR3 consists of 17 residues. Unmatched junction bases numbered 10, after V lost 0 bases and J lost 1 base. The germline V gene encodes CDR1 SGHRS and CDR2 YFSETQ. CDR3 DNA sequence: TGCGCCAGCAGCTTGGGACAGGGAGTTTTCGGGTCCTACGAGCAGTACTTC. This encodes CASSLGQGVFGSYEQYF.

J is TRBJ2-2 and V is TRBV19, with 8 bases identical to TRBD1. This CDR3 spans 17 amino acids. V dropped 7 bases and J dropped 2; count of bases not matched to a gene: 12. Germline values: CDR1 LNHDA, CDR2 SQIVND (reference sequence). The CDR3 bases are TGTGCCAGTACCTACAGGGGGACTCGCCTAAACACCGGGGAGCTGTTTTTT. This sequence encodes CASTYRGTRLNTGELFF.

This sequence joins TRBV28 and TRBJ2-5; 9 nucleotides line up with TRBD1. The CDR3 loop spans 16 amino acids. Germline CDR1 and CDR2: MDHEN and SYDVKM. Trimming took 6 bases from V and 2 from J; bases not matched to a gene: 10. The CDR3 nucleotides read TGTGCCAGCAGCAAAAACAGGGGGCTGCGGCAAGAGACCCAGTACTTC. Translated: CASSKNRGLRQETQYF. Based on the CDR3 plus reference TRBV28 and TRBJ2-5, the full variable domain is DVKVTQSSRYLVKRTGEKVFLECVQDMDHENMFWYRQDPGLGLRLIYFSYDVKMKEKGDIPEGYSVSREKKERFSLILESASTNQTSMYLCASSKNRGLRQETQYFGPGTRLLVL.

The chain carries TRBV5-1 and TRBJ2-7, with D possibly being TRBD2 (5 bases). V lost 3 bases and J 2 bases, leaving 12 bases between the germline ends. This CDR3 is built from 14 residues. CDR1 and CDR2 from the germline V gene are SGHRS and YFSETQ. The DNA of the CDR3 is TGCGCCAGCAGCTCCACTGGACTTACCTACGAGCAGTACTTC. It encodes CASSSTGLTYEQYF.

V usage is TRBV6-4 and J usage is TRBJ2-2; possibly TRBD2 for D (5 bases). CDR1 is MRHNA and CDR2 is SNTAGT in the germline V gene. The CDR3 extends over 14 amino acids. The V and J ends lost 5 bases and 4 bases respectively, with 11 bases between them. CDR3 nucleotide sequence: TGTGCCAGCAGTCGGACTTTCCCCACCGGGGAGCTGTTTTTT. Translating gives CASSRTFPTGELFF.

The rearrangement joins TRBV5-1 to TRBJ1-1; D gene unclear. CDR1 SGHRS and CDR2 YFSETQ come from the germline V gene. This CDR3 contains 15 residues. V lost 3 bases and J lost 0, with 12 bases in between. CDR3: CASSSQSDMNTEAFF. DNA for the CDR3: TGCGCCAGCAGCTCCCAGAGTGACATGAACACTGAAGCTTTCTTT.

This rearrangement joins TRBV5-1 to TRBJ1-1; TRBD1 is a possible D gene (5 bases). Germline lookup yields CDR1 SGHRS and CDR2 YFSETQ. V was shortened by 0 bases and J by 1 base, with 10 bases between the two germline ends. This CDR3 comprises 15 residues. CDR3 region: CASSLVDSANTEAFF. The CDR3 DNA is TGCGCCAGCAGCTTGGTAGACAGCGCGAACACTGAAGCTTTCTTT.